This T cell receptor (beta chain) was profiled in a study of radiation and T cells in renal cell carcinoma. The study, taken as a whole, reports: Intratumoral heterogeneity was not captured in these approximately 0.9 g regions. Irradiated tumors had higher TCR clonality than control tumors.

V lost 3 bases, J lost 3 bases, and 16 bases lay in between. CDR3 size: 16 residues. The germline V gene has CDR1 SGHRS and CDR2 YFSETQ. Here immunoSEQ multiplex PCR was the method, and the copy in TCRdb shows in-frame clones only, minus some. Among about 24,000 clones, around 47% were seen once, and the ten largest hold about a sixth. Documented treatment: 15 Gy SBRT to primary tumor, nephrectomy 4 weeks later. Nephrectomy followed 15 Gy stereotactic body radiation by 4 weeks. As regards this clone: Its target is not known.

This chain joins TRBV5-1 and TRBJ2-1; no clear D gene. The source is a woman in her 50s with renal cell carcinoma. Sequencing was performed on tumor tissue, taken from a patient whose treatment included radiotherapy and nephrectomy. This CDR3 is CASSSPGEAFYNEQFF. DNA for the CDR3: TGCGCCAGCAGCTCGCCAGGTGAGGCTTTCTACAATGAGCAGTTCTTC.